The 26 T cell receptor beta chains in this list originate from one sample, sequenced in a study of identifying expanded T cells in peripheral blood. Clones were read by immunoSEQ multiplex PCR, and TCRdb kept only the in-frame ones, dropping some. This table holds about 97,000 clones, roughly 87% found once. Sequencing used blood. Receptor source: a person aged 18 to 75 in good health.

The chain recombines TRBV29-1 with TRBJ2-3; D possibly corresponds to TRBD2 (6 bases). The germline V gene encodes CDR1 SQVTM and CDR2 ANQGSEA. CDR3 length: 10 residues. Trimming removed 7 bases from V and 10 bases from J, with 12 bases in between. The CDR3 region has the DNA TGCAGCGGGAAAAGGGAGGCGCAGTATTTT. This gives the protein CSGKREAQYF.

This rearrangement joins TRBV10-3 to TRBJ2-7; 8 positions match TRBD1. J lost 6 bases, V lost 6 bases, and 1 base had no gene match. CDR3 size: 11 residues. Germline CDR1 reads ENHRY; CDR2 reads SYGVKD. CDR3 residues: CAISGQGEQYF. CDR3 coding DNA: TGTGCCATCAGCGGACAGGGCGAGCAGTACTTC.

The chain is built from TRBV14 and TRBJ2-3; no definite D call. The V end was cut by 4 bases, the J end by 8 bases, with 10 bases between. From germline, CDR1 is SGHDN and CDR2 FVKESK. The CDR3 loop spans 12 amino acids. CDR3 sequence (DNA): TGTGCCAGCAGCCCCGCATGGGGTACGCAGTATTTT. Translation gives CASSPAWGTQYF.

The rearrangement joins TRBV5-4 to TRBJ2-1, with 10 positions matching TRBD1. Germline loops: CDR1 SGHNT, CDR2 YYREEE (reference sequence). This CDR3 is built from 15 residues. V shed 0 bases and J 9 bases; nucleotides not matched to a gene: 6. The CDR3 region has the DNA TGTGCCAGCAGCTTGGGACAGGGGGCCTTCGGTGAGCAGTTCTTC. Amino acid sequence: CASSLGQGAFGEQFF.

The J gene is TRBJ1-1, the V gene TRBV11-3; 8 bases are shared with TRBD1. The CDR3 is 14 residues long. From germline, CDR1 is SGHNT and CDR2 YENEEA. V dropped 4 bases and J dropped 1; count of bases not matched to a gene: 2. This CDR3 is CASSYRGANTEAFF. For the CDR3, the DNA is TGTGCCAGCAGCTACAGGGGGGCGAACACTGAAGCTTTCTTT.

This clone was detected once. The chain employs TRBV7-2 and TRBJ1-3, with a weak D call TRBD1 (6 bases). The CDR3 is 15 amino acids. The germline V gene encodes CDR1 SGHTA and CDR2 FQGNSA. V lost 4 bases, J lost 6 bases, and 16 bases lay in between. CDR3: CASSWTASFQNTIYF. CDR3 bases: TGTGCCAGCAGCTGGACAGCCTCCTTTCAAAACACCATATATTTT.

This clone appeared a single time. One end of the junction is discordant with germline, which a read error may explain. This chain uses TRBV7-2 with TRBJ2-7; 13 nucleotides match TRBD2. Germline loops: CDR1 SGHTA, CDR2 FQGNSA. The CDR3 is made up of 13 amino acids. The CDR3 nucleotides are TGTGCCAGCGAGCCGCCGGGACTAGCGGGGTTAAACTTC. Its protein product is CASEPPGLAGLNF.

The chain uses TRBV7-2 and TRBJ2-1, with D unclear. Trimming pared 3 bases from V and 0 bases from J, leaving 6 bases between. From germline, CDR1 is SGHTA and CDR2 FQGNSA. This CDR3 region has 14 residues. The CDR3 here is CASSFAGSYNEQFF. The CDR3 region has the DNA TGTGCCAGCAGCTTCGCCGGCTCCTACAATGAGCAGTTCTTC.

The chain combines TRBV4-1 with TRBJ2-3; 13 bases are shared with TRBD2. With V trimmed by 3 bases and J by 14 bases, 8 bases remained unmatched. In germline, CDR1 is MGHRA, CDR2 YSYEKL. The CDR3 runs 14 residues. CDR3 coding DNA: TGCGCCAGCAGCCACCCAGGGACTAGCGGGGCCCCGTATTTT. This translates into CASSHPGTSGAPYF.

A few counts support this clone. This rearrangement joins TRBV10-3 to TRBJ1-5, with D uncertain. V shed 2 bases and J shed 2 bases, with 10 bases lying between them. Germline values: CDR1 ENHRY, CDR2 SYGVKD. The CDR3 is 15 amino acids. CDR3 in DNA: TGTGCCATCAGTGAGGGCGAGGGAGGCAATCAGCCCCAGCATTTT. It yields the protein CAISEGEGGNQPQHF.

V usage is TRBV5-8 and J usage is TRBJ1-5; weak D call: TRBD1 (5 bases). The CDR3 is 16 residues long. V was trimmed by 4 bases and J by 0 bases, leaving 14 bases between them. Germline loops: CDR1 SGHTS, CDR2 YDEGEE. The CDR3, as DNA: TGTGCCAGCAGCCCCCGGGGGGTTCATAGCAATCAGCCCCAGCATTTT. Encoded protein: CASSPRGVHSNQPQHF.

V and J are TRBV13 and TRBJ1-6; D is undetermined. Germline V CDR1 and CDR2: PRHDT, FYEKMQ (reference sequence). The CDR3 sequence is 16 residues long. Trimming left V 3 bases short and J 0 bases short, with 9 bases between. Here the CDR3 reads CASSLGSSSYNSPLHF. The CDR3 DNA reads TGTGCCAGCAGCTTGGGCTCGAGCTCCTATAATTCACCCCTCCACTTT.

The V gene is TRBV5-1, the J gene TRBJ2-5; 7 bases fit TRBD1. The CDR3 consists of 16 residues. V lost 4 bases to trimming and J lost 6 bases; unmatched junction nucleotides: 15. Germline-derived CDR1 and CDR2 are SGHRS and YFSETQ. The CDR3 DNA is TGCGCCAGCAGCCCGGCACCCTCGACAGGGACAAAGACCCAGTACTTC. Translated, it gives CASSPAPSTGTKTQYF. The variable domain in full, with the rest retrieved from reference TRBV5-1 and TRBJ2-5, is KAGVTQTPRYLIKTRGQQVTLSCSPISGHRSVSWYQQTPGQGLQFLFEYFSETQRNKGNFPGRFSGRQFSNSRSEMNVSTLELGDSALYLCASSPAPSTGTKTQYFGPGTRLLVL.

The chain combines TRBV19 with TRBJ1-4; D not certain. This CDR3 has 13 amino acids. V lost 6 bases to trimming and J lost 10 bases, with 15 bases between them. Per germline, CDR1 LNHDA and CDR2 SQIVND (reference sequence). For the CDR3, the DNA is TGTGCCAGTAGACAACTGCTCGGCGGAAAACTGTTTTTT. Residues: CASRQLLGGKLFF.

The chain links TRBV7-9 to TRBJ2-2; no clear D gene. Germline-derived CDR1 and CDR2 are SEHNR and FQNEAQ (reference sequence). Trimming left V 3 bases short and J 0 bases short, with 11 bases between. The CDR3 runs 16 residues. CDR3 residues: CASSLAWSTNTGELFF. The CDR3 DNA sequence: TGTGCCAGCAGCTTGGCTTGGTCCACGAACACCGGGGAGCTGTTTTTT.

The chain uses TRBV10-2 and TRBJ2-2; D is unresolved. Germline CDR1 is WSHSY and CDR2 is SAAADI. The CDR3 runs to 14 residues. V gave up 4 bases and J gave up 3 bases, with 9 bases separating them. This chain's CDR3 is CASSGVWDTGELFF. The CDR3 nucleotides are TGCGCCAGCAGTGGGGTCTGGGACACCGGGGAGCTGTTTTTT.

This rearrangement joins TRBV6-6 to TRBJ2-1; D gene ambiguous. V lost 6 bases, J lost 12 bases, and 12 bases lay in between. The CDR3 extends over 11 amino acids. Looked up from germline, CDR1 is MNHNY and CDR2 is SVGAGI (reference sequence). CDR3 amino acids: CASSPANLQFF. The CDR3, as DNA: TGTGCCAGCAGCCCGGCCAATCTGCAGTTCTTC.

The CDR3 DNA reads TGTGCCAGCAGAACTCCCCCCGGGACAGACCATGAAAAACTGTTTTTT. Translation gives CASRTPPGTDHEKLFF. V gene TRBV7-9 combines with J gene TRBJ1-4; 7 nucleotides line up with TRBD1. Germline CDR1 and CDR2: SEHNR and FQNEAQ (reference sequence). V lost 6 bases, J lost 6 bases, and 13 bases stayed unmatched. The CDR3 has 16 amino acids.

V and J are TRBV2 and TRBJ2-3; D unclear. The germline V gene encodes CDR1 SNHLY and CDR2 FYNNEI. The CDR3 is 14 amino acids. The ends were cut back, 4 bases at V and 0 bases at J, with 8 bases in the middle. The CDR3: CASSGWASTDTQYF. DNA for the CDR3: TGTGCCAGCAGTGGTTGGGCTAGCACAGATACGCAGTATTTT. Using reference TRBV2 and TRBJ2-3 for the parts outside the CDR3, the full variable domain is EPEVTQTPSHQVTQMGQEVILRCVPISNHLYFYWYRQILGQKVEFLVSFYNNEISEKSEIFDDQFSVERPDGSNFTLKIRSTKLEDSAMYFCASSGWASTDTQYFGPGTRLTVL.

The rearrangement links TRBV7-6 to TRBJ2-1; a weak D match, TRBD2 (6 bases). The CDR3 is made up of 16 amino acids. The germline V gene encodes CDR1 SGHVS and CDR2 FNYEAQ. V lost 5 bases to trimming and J lost 3 bases, with 17 bases between them. The CDR3 sequence is CASSRGSQFNYNEQFF. Here the CDR3 DNA reads TGTGCCAGCAGCCGGGGGTCGCAGTTCAACTACAATGAGCAGTTCTTC.

V and J are TRBV12-5 and TRBJ2-5; D unclear. CDR1 LGHNT and CDR2 FRNRAP come from the germline V gene. The CDR3 loop spans 14 amino acids. CDR3 nucleotides: TGTGGCTCAAGTCGACACGGCAACCAAGAGACCCAGTACTTC. This encodes CGSSRHGNQETQYF. Full variable domain (rest looked up from reference TRBV12-5 and TRBJ2-5): DARVTQTPRHKVTEMGQEVTMRCQPILGHNTVFWYRQTMMQGLELLAYFRNRAPLDDSGMPKDRFSAEMPDATLATLKIQPSEPRDSAVYFCGSSRHGNQETQYFGPGTRLLVL.

This chain connects TRBV7-6 to TRBJ1-4; no clear D gene. V dropped 0 bases and J dropped 0 bases, with 20 bases sitting between them. The CDR3 is 20 amino acids. Germline values: CDR1 SGHVS, CDR2 FNYEAQ. The CDR3 DNA follows: TGTGCCAGCAGCTTAGCGGCCTCCCACCTCACGATAGCAACTAATGAAAAACTGTTTTTT. Protein: CASSLAASHLTIATNEKLFF.

The rearrangement joins TRBV19 to TRBJ2-5; 8 nucleotides match TRBD1. V dropped 7 bases and J dropped 8; count of bases not matched to a gene: 6. This CDR3 region has 12 residues. CDR1 is LNHDA and CDR2 is SQIVND in the germline V gene (reference sequence). The CDR3 region has the DNA TGTGCCAGTAATTTCGGACAGGGCACCCAGTACTTC. Protein: CASNFGQGTQYF.

The V call is TRBV7-9, the J call TRBJ2-7; D uncertain. V dropped 1 base and J dropped 7 bases, with 8 bases sitting between them. Germline CDR1 SEHNR, CDR2 FQNEAQ (reference sequence). This CDR3 region has 12 residues. The CDR3 coding sequence is TGTGCCAGCAGCTTAGTTTCTCAGGAGCAGTACTTC. This sequence encodes CASSLVSQEQYF.

The rearrangement joins TRBV5-1 to TRBJ2-3; 8 nucleotides align to TRBD1. Germline V gene lookup returns CDR1 SGHRS and CDR2 YFSETQ. The V segment lost 7 bases and the J segment 1 base; nucleotides outside the gene matches: 5. The CDR3 consists of 14 residues. The CDR3 DNA reads as TGCGCCAGCTCCCCGGACAGGGGCACAGATACGCAGTATTTT. It codes for CASSPDRGTDTQYF.

J is TRBJ2-5 and V is TRBV9, with 9 bases matching TRBD1. The CDR3 is 16 amino acids. The germline V gene encodes CDR1 SGDLS and CDR2 YYNGEE. J gave up 5 bases and V 4 bases, and 12 bases lay outside the gene matches. The CDR3 nucleotides are TGTGCCAGCAGCCCGTCCTACGTGACAGGGGGGGAGACCCAGTACTTC. Protein sequence: CASSPSYVTGGETQYF. The complete variable domain, with remaining parts taken from reference TRBV9 and TRBJ2-5, reads DSGVTQTPKHLITATGQRVTLRCSPRSGDLSVYWYQQSLDQGLQFLIQYYNGEERAKGNILERFSAQQFPDLHSELNLSSLELGDSALYFCASSPSYVTGGETQYFGPGTRLLVL.